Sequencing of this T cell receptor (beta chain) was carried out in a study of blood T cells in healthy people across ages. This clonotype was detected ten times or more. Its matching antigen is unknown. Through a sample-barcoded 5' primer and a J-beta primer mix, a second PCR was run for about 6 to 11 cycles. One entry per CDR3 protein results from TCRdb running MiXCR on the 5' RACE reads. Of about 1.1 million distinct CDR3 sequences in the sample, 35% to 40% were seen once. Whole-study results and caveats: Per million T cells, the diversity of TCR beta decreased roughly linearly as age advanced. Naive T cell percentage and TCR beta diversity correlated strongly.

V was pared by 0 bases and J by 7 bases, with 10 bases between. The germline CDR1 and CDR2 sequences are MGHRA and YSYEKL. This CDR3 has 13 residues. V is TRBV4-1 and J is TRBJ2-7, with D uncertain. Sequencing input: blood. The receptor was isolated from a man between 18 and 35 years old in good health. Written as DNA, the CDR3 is TGCGCCAGCAGCCAAGACCCCTATACGGAGCAGTACTTC. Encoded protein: CASSQDPYTEQYF.